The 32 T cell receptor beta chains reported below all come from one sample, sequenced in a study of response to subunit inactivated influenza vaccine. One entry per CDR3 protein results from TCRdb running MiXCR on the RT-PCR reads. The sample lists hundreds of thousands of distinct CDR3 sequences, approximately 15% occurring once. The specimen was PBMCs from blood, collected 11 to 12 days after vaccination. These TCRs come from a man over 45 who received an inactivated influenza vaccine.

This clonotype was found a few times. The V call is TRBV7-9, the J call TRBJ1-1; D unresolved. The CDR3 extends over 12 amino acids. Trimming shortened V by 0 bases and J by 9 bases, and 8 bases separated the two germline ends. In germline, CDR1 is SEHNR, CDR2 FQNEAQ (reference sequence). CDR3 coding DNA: TGTGCCAGCAGCTTAGCGGGGTTTCAAGCTTTCTTT. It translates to CASSLAGFQAFF.

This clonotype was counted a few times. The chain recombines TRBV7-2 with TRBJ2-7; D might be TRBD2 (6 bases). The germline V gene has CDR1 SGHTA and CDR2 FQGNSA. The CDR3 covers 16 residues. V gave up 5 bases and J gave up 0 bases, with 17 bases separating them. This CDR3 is CASSLSEIGGSYEQYF. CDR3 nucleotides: TGTGCCAGCAGCCTCTCCGAGATCGGGGGCTCCTACGAGCAGTACTTC.

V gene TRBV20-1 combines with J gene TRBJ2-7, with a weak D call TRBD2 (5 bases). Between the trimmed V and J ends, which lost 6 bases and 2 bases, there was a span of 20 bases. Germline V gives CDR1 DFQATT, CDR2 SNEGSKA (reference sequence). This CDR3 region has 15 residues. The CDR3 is CSATLSGGPTYEQYF. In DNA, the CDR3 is TGCAGTGCCACTCTCTCGGGCGGGCCCACCTACGAGCAGTACTTC.

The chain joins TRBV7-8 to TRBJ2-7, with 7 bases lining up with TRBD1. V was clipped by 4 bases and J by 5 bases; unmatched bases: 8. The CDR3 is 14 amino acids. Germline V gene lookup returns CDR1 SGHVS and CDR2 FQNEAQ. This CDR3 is CASSSRQGWDEQYF. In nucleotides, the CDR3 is TGTGCCAGCAGCTCCAGACAGGGCTGGGACGAGCAGTACTTC.

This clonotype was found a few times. CDR3 coding DNA: TGCGCCAGCAGCCAAGATCCGTCGGGCAGTCCTGGAAACACCATATATTTT. It codes for CASSQDPSGSPGNTIYF. This sequence joins TRBV4-3 and TRBJ1-3; D ambiguous. V was pared by 0 bases and J by 2 bases, with 14 bases between. The CDR3 is made up of 17 amino acids. The V gene's germline CDR1 is LGHNA and CDR2 YSLEER.

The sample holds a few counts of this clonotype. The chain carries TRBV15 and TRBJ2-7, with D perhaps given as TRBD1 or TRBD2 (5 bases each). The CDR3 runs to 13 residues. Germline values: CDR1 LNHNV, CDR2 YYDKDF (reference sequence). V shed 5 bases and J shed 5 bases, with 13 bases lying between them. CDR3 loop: CATSGTVANEQYF. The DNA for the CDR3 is TGTGCCACCAGCGGGACGGTGGCCAACGAGCAGTACTTC.

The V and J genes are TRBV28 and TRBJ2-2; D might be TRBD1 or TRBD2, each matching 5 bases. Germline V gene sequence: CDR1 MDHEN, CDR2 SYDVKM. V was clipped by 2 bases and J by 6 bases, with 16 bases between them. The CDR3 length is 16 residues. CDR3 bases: TGTGCCAGCAGTTTAAGGGGTAGCGTGAGGGCCGGGGAGCTGTTTTTT. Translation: CASSLRGSVRAGELFF.

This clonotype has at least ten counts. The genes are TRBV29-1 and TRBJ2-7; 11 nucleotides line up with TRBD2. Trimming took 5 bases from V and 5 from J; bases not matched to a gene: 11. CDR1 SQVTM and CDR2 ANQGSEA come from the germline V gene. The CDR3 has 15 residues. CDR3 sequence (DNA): TGCAGCGTTAAAATAGCGGGAGGGCCCGGCCACGAGCAGTACTTC. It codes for CSVKIAGGPGHEQYF.

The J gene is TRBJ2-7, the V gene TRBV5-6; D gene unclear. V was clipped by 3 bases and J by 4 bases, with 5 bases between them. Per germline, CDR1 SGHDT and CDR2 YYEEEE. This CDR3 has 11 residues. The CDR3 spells CASSYEYEQYF. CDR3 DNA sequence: TGTGCCAGCAGCTACGAATACGAGCAGTACTTC.

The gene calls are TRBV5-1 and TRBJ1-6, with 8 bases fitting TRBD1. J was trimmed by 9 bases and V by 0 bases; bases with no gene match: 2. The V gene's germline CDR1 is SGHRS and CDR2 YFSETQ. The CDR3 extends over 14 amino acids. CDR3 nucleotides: TGCGCCAGCAGCTTGGGGACAGGGCCTTCACCCCTCCACTTT. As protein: CASSLGTGPSPLHF.

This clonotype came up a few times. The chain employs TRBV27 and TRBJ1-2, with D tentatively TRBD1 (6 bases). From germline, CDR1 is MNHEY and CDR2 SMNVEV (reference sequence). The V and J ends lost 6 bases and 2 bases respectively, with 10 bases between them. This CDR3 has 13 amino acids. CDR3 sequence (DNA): TGTGCCAGCAGGGAACAGGGAAACTATGGCTACACCTTC. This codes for CASREQGNYGYTF.

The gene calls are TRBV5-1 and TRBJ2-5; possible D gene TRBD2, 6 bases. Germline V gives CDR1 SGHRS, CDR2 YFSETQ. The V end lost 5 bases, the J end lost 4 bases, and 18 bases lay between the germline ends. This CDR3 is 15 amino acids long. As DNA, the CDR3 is TGCGCCAGCAGTTTAGCCGGGAGCAATGTAGAGACCCAGTACTTC. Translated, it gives CASSLAGSNVETQYF.

In nucleotides, the CDR3 is TGCAGTGCGAGGGCTACTCCCGTGGACGAGCAGTACTTC. The encoded protein is CSARATPVDEQYF. The chain couples TRBV20-1 to TRBJ2-7; maybe TRBD2 (5 bases). V lost 6 bases and J lost 5, with 17 bases in between. The CDR3 spans 13 residues. Germline CDR1 DFQATT, CDR2 SNEGSKA (reference sequence).

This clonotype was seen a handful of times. DNA for the CDR3: TGTGCCAGTAGTATCGGGACTTTTGGCGGGGAGCTGTTTTTT. Amino acids: CASSIGTFGGELFF. V is TRBV19 and J is TRBJ2-2; D may be TRBD2 (6 bases). CDR1 and CDR2 (germline): LNHDA, SQIVND (reference sequence). The V end was cut by 3 bases, the J end by 7 bases, with 12 bases between. This CDR3 is built from 14 residues. Filled out from reference TRBV19 and TRBJ2-2, the complete variable domain reads DGGITQSPKYLFRKEGQNVTLSCEQNLNHDAMYWYRQDPGQGLRLIYYSQIVNDFQKGDIAEGYSVSREKKESFPLTVTSAQKNPTAFYLCASSIGTFGGELFFGEGSRLTVL.

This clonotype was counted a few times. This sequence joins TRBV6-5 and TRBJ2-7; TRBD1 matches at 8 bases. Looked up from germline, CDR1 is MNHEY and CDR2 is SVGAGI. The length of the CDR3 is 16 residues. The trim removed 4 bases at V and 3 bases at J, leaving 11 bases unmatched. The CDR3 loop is CASSSRTGFSHYEQYF. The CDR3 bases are TGTGCCAGCAGTTCACGGACAGGGTTCAGCCACTACGAGCAGTACTTC.

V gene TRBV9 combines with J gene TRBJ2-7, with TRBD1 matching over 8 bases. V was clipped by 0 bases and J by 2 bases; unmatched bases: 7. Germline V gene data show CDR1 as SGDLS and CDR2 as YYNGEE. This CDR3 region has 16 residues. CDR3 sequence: CASSVALATGAYEQYF. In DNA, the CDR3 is TGTGCCAGCAGCGTAGCTCTTGCGACAGGGGCCTACGAGCAGTACTTC. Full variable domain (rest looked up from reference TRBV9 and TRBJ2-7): DSGVTQTPKHLITATGQRVTLRCSPRSGDLSVYWYQQSLDQGLQFLIQYYNGEERAKGNILERFSAQQFPDLHSELNLSSLELGDSALYFCASSVALATGAYEQYFGPGTRLTVT.

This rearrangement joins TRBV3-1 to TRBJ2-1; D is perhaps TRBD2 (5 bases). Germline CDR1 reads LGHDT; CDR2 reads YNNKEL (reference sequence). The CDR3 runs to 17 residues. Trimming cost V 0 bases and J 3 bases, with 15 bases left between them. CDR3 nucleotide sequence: TGTGCCAGCAGCCAAGATCGGTCAATAGCGAACTACAATGAGCAGTTCTTC. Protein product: CASSQDRSIANYNEQFF.

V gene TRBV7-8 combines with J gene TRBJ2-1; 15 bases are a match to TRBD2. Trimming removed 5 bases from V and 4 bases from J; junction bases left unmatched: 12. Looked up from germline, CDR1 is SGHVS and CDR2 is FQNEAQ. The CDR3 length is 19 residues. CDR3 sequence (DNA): TGTGCCAGCAGCACGACTGGACTAGCGGGAGGGCCAGGGTACAATGAGCAGTTCTTC. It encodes CASSTTGLAGGPGYNEQFF.

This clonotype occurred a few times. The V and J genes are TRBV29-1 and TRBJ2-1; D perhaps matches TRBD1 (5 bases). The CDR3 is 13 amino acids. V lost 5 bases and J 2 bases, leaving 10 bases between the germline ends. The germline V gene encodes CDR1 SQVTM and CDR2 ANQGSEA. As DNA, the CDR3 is TGCAGCGTTCTTCCGACAGCCTACAATGAGCAGTTCTTC. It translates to CSVLPTAYNEQFF.

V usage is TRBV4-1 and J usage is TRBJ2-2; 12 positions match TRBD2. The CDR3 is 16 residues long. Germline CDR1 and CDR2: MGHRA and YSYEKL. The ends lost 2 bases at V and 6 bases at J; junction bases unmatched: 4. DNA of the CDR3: TGCGCCAGCAGCCAACATCTAGCGGGGGGGCCCGGGGAGCTGTTTTTT. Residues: CASSQHLAGGPGELFF.

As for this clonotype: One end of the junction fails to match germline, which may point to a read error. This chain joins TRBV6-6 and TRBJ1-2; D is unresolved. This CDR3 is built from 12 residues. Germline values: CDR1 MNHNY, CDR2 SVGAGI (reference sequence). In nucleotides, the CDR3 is TGTGCCAGCAGTTACGGGATGGGAGGCTACATCTTC. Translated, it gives CASSYGMGGYIF.

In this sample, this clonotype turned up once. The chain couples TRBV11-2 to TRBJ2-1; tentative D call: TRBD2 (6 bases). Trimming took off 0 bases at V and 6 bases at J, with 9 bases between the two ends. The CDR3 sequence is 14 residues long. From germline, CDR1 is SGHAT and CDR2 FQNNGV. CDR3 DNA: TGTGCCAGCAGCTTAGAGGCAGCGGGCAATGAGCAGTTCTTC. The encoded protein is CASSLEAAGNEQFF.

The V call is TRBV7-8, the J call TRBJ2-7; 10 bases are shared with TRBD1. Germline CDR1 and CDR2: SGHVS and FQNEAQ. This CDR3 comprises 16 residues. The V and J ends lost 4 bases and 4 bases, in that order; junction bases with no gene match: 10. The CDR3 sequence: CASSSKGGQGRYEQYF. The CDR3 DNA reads TGTGCCAGCAGCTCAAAGGGGGGACAGGGGAGATACGAGCAGTACTTC. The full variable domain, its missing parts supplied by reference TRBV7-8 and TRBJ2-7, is GAGVSQSPRYKVAKRGQDVALRCDPISGHVSLFWYQQALGQGPEFLTYFQNEAQLDKSGLPSDRFFAERPEGSVSTLKIQRTQQEDSAVYLCASSSKGGQGRYEQYFGPGTRLTVT.

This CDR3 reads CASSRLEANTGELFF. CDR3 nucleotide sequence: TGTGCCAGCTCACGCTTAGAGGCGAACACCGGGGAGCTGTTTTTT. This chain links TRBV18 with TRBJ2-2; no firm D call. The germline CDR1 and CDR2 sequences are KGHSH and LQKENI. Trimming removed 4 bases from V and 0 bases from J, with 9 bases in between. The CDR3 is made up of 15 amino acids.

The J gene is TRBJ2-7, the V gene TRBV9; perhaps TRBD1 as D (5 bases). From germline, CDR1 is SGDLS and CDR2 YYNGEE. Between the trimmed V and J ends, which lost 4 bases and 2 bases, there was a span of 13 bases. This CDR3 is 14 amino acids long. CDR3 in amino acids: CASSSYDSPYEQYF. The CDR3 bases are TGTGCCAGCAGCTCCTACGACAGCCCCTACGAGCAGTACTTC.

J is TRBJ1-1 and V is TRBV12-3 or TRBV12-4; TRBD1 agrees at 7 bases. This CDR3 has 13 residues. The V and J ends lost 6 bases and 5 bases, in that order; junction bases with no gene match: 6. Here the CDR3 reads CASRLTGVTEAFF. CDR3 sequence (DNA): TGTGCCAGCAGGCTTACAGGGGTAACTGAAGCTTTCTTT.

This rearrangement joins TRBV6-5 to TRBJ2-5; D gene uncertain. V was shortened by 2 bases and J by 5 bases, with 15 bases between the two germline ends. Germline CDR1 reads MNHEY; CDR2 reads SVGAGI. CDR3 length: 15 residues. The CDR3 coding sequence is TGTGCCAGCAGTTACCAAGGGTCCAGGACGGAGACCCAGTACTTC. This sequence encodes CASSYQGSRTETQYF.

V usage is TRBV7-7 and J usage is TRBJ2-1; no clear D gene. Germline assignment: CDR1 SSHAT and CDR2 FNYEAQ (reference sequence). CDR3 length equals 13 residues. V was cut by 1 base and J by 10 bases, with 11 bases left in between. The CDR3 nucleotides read TGTGCCAGCAGCTTAGAGGCGGCTAGAGAGCAGTTCTTC. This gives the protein CASSLEAAREQFF.

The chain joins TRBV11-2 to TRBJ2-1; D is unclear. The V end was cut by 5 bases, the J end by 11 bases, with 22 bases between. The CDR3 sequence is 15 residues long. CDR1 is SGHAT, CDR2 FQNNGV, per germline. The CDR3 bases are TGTGCCAGCAGCCCGAGATACCCGAACTCCCTCAAGCAGTTCTTC. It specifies CASSPRYPNSLKQFF.

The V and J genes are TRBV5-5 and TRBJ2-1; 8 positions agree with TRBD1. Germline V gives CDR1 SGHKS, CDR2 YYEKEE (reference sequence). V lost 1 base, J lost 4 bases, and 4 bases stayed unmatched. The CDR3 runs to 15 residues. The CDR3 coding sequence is TGTGCCAGCAGCTTGTCAGGGGGCGGGTACAATGAGCAGTTCTTC. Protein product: CASSLSGGGYNEQFF. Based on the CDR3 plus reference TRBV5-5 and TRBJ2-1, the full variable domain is DAGVTQSPTHLIKTRGQQVTLRCSPISGHKSVSWYQQVLGQGPQFIFQYYEKEERGRGNFPDRFSARQFPNYSSELNVNALLLGDSALYLCASSLSGGGYNEQFFGPGTRLTVL.

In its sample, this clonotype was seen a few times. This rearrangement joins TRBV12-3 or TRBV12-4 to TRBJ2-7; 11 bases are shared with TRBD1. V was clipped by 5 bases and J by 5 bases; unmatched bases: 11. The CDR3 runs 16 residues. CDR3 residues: CASSIRSGTGGHEQYF. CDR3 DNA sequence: TGTGCCAGCAGTATAAGGTCCGGGACAGGGGGGCACGAGCAGTACTTC.

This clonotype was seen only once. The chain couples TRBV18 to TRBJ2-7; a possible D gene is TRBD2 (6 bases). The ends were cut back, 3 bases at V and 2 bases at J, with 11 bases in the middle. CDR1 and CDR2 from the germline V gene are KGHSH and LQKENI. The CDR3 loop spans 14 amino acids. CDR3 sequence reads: CASSPREEAYEQYF. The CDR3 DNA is TGTGCCAGCTCACCCAGGGAGGAGGCCTACGAGCAGTACTTC. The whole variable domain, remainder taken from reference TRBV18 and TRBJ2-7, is NAGVMQNPRHLVRRRGQEARLRCSPMKGHSHVYWYRQLPEEGLKFMVYLQKENIIDESGMPKERFSAEFPKEGPSILRIQQVVRGDSAAYFCASSPREEAYEQYFGPGTRLTVT.